These 23 T cell receptor beta chains came from one sample sequenced in a study of cytomegalovirus exposure and HLA in healthy donors (dated by TCRdb to between 2016 and 2019). The library came from the immunoSEQ multiplex PCR assay. This immuneACCESS table, as held by TCRdb, lists in-frame sequences with V and J called but not all clones. Of the missing ones, under half trace to an unresolved V gene in checked studies; the others have no known cause. The sample includes 130,000 to 150,000 clones, with just under 85% observed a single time. More than 1.4% of the sample goes to the ten largest clones. Source material: PBMCs. Every receptor here comes from a woman under 40 in good health and CMV-seronegative.

The chain's CDR3 is CASRYRGSNYGYTF. CDR3 nucleotides: TGTGCCAGCAGGTACAGGGGTTCGAACTATGGCTACACCTTC. J is TRBJ1-2 and V is TRBV2, with 7 positions matching TRBD1. V shed 6 bases and J 2 bases; nucleotides not matched to a gene: 6. CDR1 is SNHLY and CDR2 is FYNNEI in the germline V gene. The CDR3 length is 14 residues.

The gene calls are TRBV15 and TRBJ2-1; possible D gene TRBD2, 6 bases. V lost 0 bases and J 1 base, leaving 13 bases between the germline ends. The CDR3 spans 17 residues. Germline CDR1 reads LNHNV; CDR2 reads YYDKDF (reference sequence). The CDR3 DNA is TGTGCCACCAGCAGAGATTTCGGGGGACCATCCTACAATGAGCAGTTCTTC. Its translation is CATSRDFGGPSYNEQFF.

The genes are TRBV7-2 and TRBJ2-7; 8 bases are a match to TRBD2. With V trimmed by 7 bases and J by 2 bases, 7 bases remained unmatched. The CDR3 runs 14 residues. The germline V gene has CDR1 SGHTA and CDR2 FQGNSA. CDR3 residues: CASNPSGGTYEQYF. CDR3 nucleotide sequence: TGTGCCAGCAACCCGAGCGGGGGAACCTACGAGCAGTACTTC.

The J gene is TRBJ2-1, the V gene TRBV7-9, with D perhaps matching TRBD1 (6 bases). Germline V gene data show CDR1 as SEHNR and CDR2 as FQNEAQ (reference sequence). There are 15 residues in the CDR3. The germline V and J ends were trimmed by 2 bases and 9 bases, with 17 bases remaining between them. The CDR3 reads CASSLNMAGVGEQFF. The DNA for the CDR3 is TGTGCCAGCAGCTTAAATATGGCAGGGGTTGGTGAGCAGTTCTTC.

The rearrangement uses TRBV7-8 and TRBJ2-5; a possible D gene is TRBD2 (6 bases). CDR3 length: 14 amino acids. From germline, CDR1 is SGHVS and CDR2 FQNEAQ. V was clipped by 0 bases and J by 4 bases, with 9 bases between them. This chain's CDR3 is CASSLAGLVETQYF. The CDR3 bases are TGTGCCAGCAGCTTAGCGGGACTTGTAGAGACCCAGTACTTC.

The chain joins TRBV9 to TRBJ1-4; TRBD1 matches 7 bases. V dropped 3 bases and J dropped 8; count of bases not matched to a gene: 16. Germline V gene sequence: CDR1 SGDLS, CDR2 YYNGEE. This CDR3 spans 17 amino acids. The DNA of the CDR3 is TGTGCCAGCAGCGAGGGCTTTTCAGGGACAGACGGAGAAAAACTGTTTTTT. Translation: CASSEGFSGTDGEKLFF.

V usage is TRBV27 and J usage is TRBJ1-1; D might be TRBD1 (6 bases). This CDR3 has 12 residues. Trimming took off 5 bases at V and 8 bases at J, with 12 bases between the two ends. CDR1 and CDR2 (germline): MNHEY, SMNVEV (reference sequence). The CDR3 DNA is TGTGCCAGCAGTATGGGGGGGACAGAAGCTTTCTTT. Amino acid sequence: CASSMGGTEAFF.

CDR3 protein: CASSVGMERHQPQHF. The CDR3 coding sequence is TGTGCCAGCAGCGTAGGGATGGAGAGACATCAGCCCCAGCATTTT. The chain employs TRBV9 and TRBJ1-5; D gene unclear. V dropped 0 bases and J dropped 5 bases, with 12 bases sitting between them. The CDR3 runs 15 residues. From germline, CDR1 is SGDLS and CDR2 YYNGEE.

This rearrangement joins TRBV29-1 to TRBJ1-2; D may be TRBD1 (6 bases). This CDR3 has 17 residues. Germline loops: CDR1 SQVTM, CDR2 ANQGSEA. Deletions cut 3 bases from V and 6 bases from J, with 26 bases between. In DNA form, the CDR3 reads TGCAGCGTTGACCCCGACCTCCAGGACAGAATAACTAATGGCTACACCTTC. Its protein product is CSVDPDLQDRITNGYTF.

The table lists this clone with many counts. The rearrangement uses TRBV7-9 and TRBJ2-3; D is possibly TRBD1 (6 bases). CDR1 is SEHNR, CDR2 FQNEAQ, per germline (reference sequence). The CDR3 length is 14 residues. The V end lost 4 bases, the J end lost 6 bases, and 14 bases lay between the germline ends. The CDR3 coding sequence is TGTGCCAGCAGCTCGCGGACAGACCACGATACGCAGTATTTT. It yields the protein CASSSRTDHDTQYF.

This clone was counted once. The chain carries TRBV7-9 and TRBJ1-2, with a possible D match to TRBD1 (5 bases). This CDR3 contains 14 residues. V lost 3 bases and J 7 bases, leaving 15 bases between the germline ends. CDR1 SEHNR and CDR2 FQNEAQ come from the germline V gene (reference sequence). The CDR3 DNA sequence: TGTGCCAGCAGCTTGGGGCAGGGCGGATTTGGCTACACCTTC. It translates to CASSLGQGGFGYTF.

The V call is TRBV11-2, the J call TRBJ2-3; D is perhaps TRBD2 (6 bases). The germline gives CDR1 SGHAT, CDR2 FQNNGV. This CDR3 comprises 16 residues. V was cut by 5 bases and J by 2 bases, with 17 bases left in between. The CDR3 is CASSAYTGGPTDTQYF. The CDR3 region has the DNA TGTGCCAGCAGCGCTTACACCGGGGGTCCCACAGATACGCAGTATTTT. Complete variable domain (other parts from reference TRBV11-2 and TRBJ2-3): EAGVAQSPRYKIIEKRQSVAFWCNPISGHATLYWYQQILGQGPKLLIQFQNNGVVDDSQLPKDRFSAERLKGVDSTLKIQPAKLEDSAVYLCASSAYTGGPTDTQYFGPGTRLTVL.

This clone was observed once. V usage is TRBV15 and J usage is TRBJ2-7; possible D gene TRBD1, 5 bases. The germline CDR1 and CDR2 sequences are LNHNV and YYDKDF (reference sequence). This CDR3 region has 15 residues. Deletions cut 0 bases from V and 0 bases from J, with 9 bases between. Here the CDR3 reads CATSRDDRSSYEQYF. The CDR3 coding sequence is TGTGCCACCAGCAGAGACGACAGAAGCTCCTACGAGCAGTACTTC.

The CDR3: CASKGLAANTGELFF. The CDR3 nucleotides read TGTGCCAGCAAGGGACTAGCGGCTAACACCGGGGAGCTGTTTTTT. The chain employs TRBV2 and TRBJ2-2; 11 bases fit TRBD2. This CDR3 comprises 15 residues. Germline V lookup: CDR1 SNHLY, CDR2 FYNNEI. The V gene end was trimmed by 7 bases and the J gene end by 2 bases; junction bases not matched to a gene: 3. Full variable domain (missing parts from reference TRBV2 and TRBJ2-2): EPEVTQTPSHQVTQMGQEVILRCVPISNHLYFYWYRQILGQKVEFLVSFYNNEISEKSEIFDDQFSVERPDGSNFTLKIRSTKLEDSAMYFCASKGLAANTGELFFGEGSRLTVL.

V is TRBV28 and J is TRBJ1-2, with TRBD1 identical over 9 bases. The CDR3 extends over 15 amino acids. V dropped 7 bases and J dropped 5; count of bases not matched to a gene: 11. Germline values: CDR1 MDHEN, CDR2 SYDVKM. CDR3 DNA: TGTGCCAGCACTGGGGACAGGGTGTTCCCGTATGGCTACACCTTC. Protein: CASTGDRVFPYGYTF.

The rearrangement links TRBV5-1 to TRBJ1-1, with unresolved D. V dropped 4 bases and J dropped 1 base, with 8 bases sitting between them. This CDR3 region has 13 residues. Germline V gene data show CDR1 as SGHRS and CDR2 as YFSETQ. The CDR3 DNA follows: TGCGCCAGCAGCGGGTCAGGGAACACTGAAGCTTTCTTT. Translating gives CASSGSGNTEAFF. Together with reference TRBV5-1 and TRBJ1-1, the CDR3 gives the full variable domain: KAGVTQTPRYLIKTRGQQVTLSCSPISGHRSVSWYQQTPGQGLQFLFEYFSETQRNKGNFPGRFSGRQFSNSRSEMNVSTLELGDSALYLCASSGSGNTEAFFGQGTRLTVV.

The gene calls are TRBV18 and TRBJ2-7; 7 bases align to TRBD1. CDR1 and CDR2 from the germline V gene are KGHSH and LQKENI. V lost 5 bases, J lost 2 bases, and 12 bases stayed unmatched. This CDR3 has 16 residues. The CDR3: CASSTRRDSHPYEQYF. The CDR3 region has the DNA TGTGCCAGCTCAACAAGACGGGACAGCCACCCCTACGAGCAGTACTTC.

This clone was picked up a small number of times. The J gene is TRBJ2-5, the V gene TRBV2, with D perhaps matching TRBD1 (5 bases). The V gene's germline CDR1 is SNHLY and CDR2 FYNNEI. The CDR3 runs 14 residues. The V and J ends lost 1 base and 1 base respectively, with 7 bases between them. CDR3 sequence: CASSEGGLQETQYF. The CDR3 nucleotides read TGTGCCAGCAGTGAAGGGGGCCTCCAAGAGACCCAGTACTTC. The full variable domain, its missing parts supplied by reference TRBV2 and TRBJ2-5, is EPEVTQTPSHQVTQMGQEVILRCVPISNHLYFYWYRQILGQKVEFLVSFYNNEISEKSEIFDDQFSVERPDGSNFTLKIRSTKLEDSAMYFCASSEGGLQETQYFGPGTRLLVL.

The DNA for the CDR3 is TGTGCCTGTAACAGGTGGACGTACACTGAAGCTTTCTTT. Protein: CACNRWTYTEAFF. The V call is TRBV30, the J call TRBJ1-1, with a tentative D call TRBD1 (5 bases). CDR1 and CDR2 (germline): GTSNPN, SVGIG (reference sequence). CDR3 length equals 13 residues. Trimming left V 6 bases short and J 3 bases short, with 14 bases between.

The V call is TRBV5-5, the J call TRBJ1-2, with D tentatively TRBD1 (5 bases). Germline CDR1 and CDR2: SGHKS and YYEKEE (reference sequence). The CDR3 contains 14 residues. Between the trimmed V and J ends, which lost 6 bases and 6 bases, there was a span of 18 bases. CDR3 protein: CASTGWRGRDGYTF. CDR3 bases: TGTGCCAGCACGGGTTGGAGGGGACGGGATGGCTACACCTTC.

This chain uses TRBV4-1 with TRBJ2-7; the D is unclear. The V gene lost 3 bases and the J gene lost 5 bases, with 11 bases spanning the gap. CDR3 size: 13 residues. In germline, CDR1 is MGHRA, CDR2 YSYEKL. Here the CDR3 reads CASSHPWWHEQYF. The CDR3 bases are TGCGCCAGCAGCCATCCTTGGTGGCACGAGCAGTACTTC.

The chain employs TRBV27 and TRBJ1-2; 7 bases line up with TRBD1. Losses at the gene ends were 5 bases for V and 4 bases for J; bases not matched to a gene: 7. The CDR3 spans 14 residues. The V gene's germline CDR1 is MNHEY and CDR2 SMNVEV (reference sequence). The CDR3 spells CASSTRTGAYGYTF. In DNA form, the CDR3 reads TGTGCCAGCAGTACGCGGACAGGCGCCTATGGCTACACCTTC.

V gene TRBV18 combines with J gene TRBJ1-2; 7 nucleotides agree with TRBD1. With V trimmed by 3 bases and J by 1 base, 8 bases remained unmatched. The CDR3 has 16 residues. The germline V gene encodes CDR1 KGHSH and CDR2 LQKENI. The CDR3 loop reads CASSPGQINYNYGYTF. The CDR3 bases are TGTGCCAGCTCACCGGGACAGATCAATTATAACTATGGCTACACCTTC.